The 17 T cell receptor beta chains reported below all come from one sample, sequenced in a study of T cell clonality in common variable immunodeficiency. Assay used: immunoSEQ multiplex PCR; TCRdb lists only in-frame clones, some missing. The sample contains approximately 81,000 clones, none of them singletons. Material: peripheral blood mononuclear cells. The receptor set was obtained from a person aged 18 to 75 in good health.

This clone has at least ten counts. The read ends 3 residues before the CDR3 terminus; that terminus is restored from the germline J gene. The chain joins TRBV19 to TRBJ2-5, with 7 positions matching TRBD2. The ends lost 3 bases at V and 2 bases at J; junction bases unmatched: 6. CDR1 LNHDA and CDR2 SQIVND come from the germline V gene (reference sequence). The CDR3 is 15 amino acids. The covered CDR3 bases are TGTGCCAGTAGTATCCCGGGGCGGGGGCAAGAGACC. It translates to CASSIPGRGQET. Given in full, the CDR3 is CASSIPGRGQETQYF.

Ten or more counts support this clone. The read terminates 3 residues ahead of where the CDR3 ends, so the germline J gene completes it. The same CDR3 arises from other DNA sequences in this sample as well. The rearrangement uses TRBV18 and TRBJ1-1; D perhaps matches TRBD1 (5 bases). Trimming pared 3 bases from V and 0 bases from J, leaving 11 bases between. Germline V CDR1 and CDR2: KGHSH, LQKENI. The CDR3 contains 15 residues. CDR3 DNA (partial): TGTGCCAGCTCACCCCCCGGGGGGTTGAACACTGAA. This translates into CASSPPGGLNTE. In full, the CDR3 is CASSPPGGLNTEAFF.

A remark on this clone: The CDR3 end falls 3 residues outside the read, so it is completed with the germline J gene. J is TRBJ2-1 and V is TRBV19; 13 nucleotides agree with TRBD2. With V trimmed by 2 bases and J by 3 bases, 10 bases remained unmatched. Germline V gene lookup returns CDR1 LNHDA and CDR2 SQIVND (reference sequence). This CDR3 region has 19 residues. The part of the CDR3 DNA that was read is TGTGCCAGTAGTATATCCTTGACTAGCGGGAGGCACGGCTACAATGAG. Encoded protein: CASSISLTSGRHGYNE. The whole CDR3 sequence reads CASSISLTSGRHGYNEQFF. The variable domain in full, with the rest retrieved from reference TRBV19 and TRBJ2-1, is DGGITQSPKYLFRKEGQNVTLSCEQNLNHDAMYWYRQDPGQGLRLIYYSQIVNDFQKGDIAEGYSVSREKKESFPLTVTSAQKNPTAFYLCASSISLTSGRHGYNEQFFGPGTRLTVL.

This clone has only a few counts. The read finishes 3 residues shy of the CDR3 end, and the germline J gene is used to complete it. The V and J genes are TRBV10-2 and TRBJ2-2; 8 nucleotides line up with TRBD1. The germline gives CDR1 WSHSY, CDR2 SAAADI. This CDR3 region has 15 residues. The V and J ends lost 6 bases and 1 base, in that order; junction bases with no gene match: 4. The CDR3 DNA, read in part, is TGCGCCAGCAGCCGGGACAGGCGGAACACCGGGGAG. Translated: CASSRDRRNTGE. The CDR3 as a whole reads CASSRDRRNTGELFF.

This clone was detected many times. The junction differs from germline at one of its ends, possibly a read error. The read halts 3 residues ahead of the CDR3 end, with the missing end drawn from the germline J gene. The rearrangement links TRBV11-2 to TRBJ1-1; 7 bases are shared with TRBD1. Germline assignment: CDR1 SGHAT and CDR2 FQNNGV. The length of the CDR3 is 13 residues. This CDR3 is CASRETGNPEAFF. Partial CDR3 DNA: TGTGCCAGCAGGGAGACAGGGAACCCTGAA. The whole variable domain, filled in from reference TRBV11-2 and TRBJ1-1, reads EAGVAQSPRYKIIEKRQSVAFWCNPISGHATLYWYQQILGQGPKLLIQFQNNGVVDDSQLPKDRFSAERLKGVDSTLKIQPAKLEDSAVYLCASRETGNPEAFFGQGTRLTVV.

This clone was seen many times. The read is 3 residues too short to cover the CDR3 end, so that end is filled in from the germline J gene. The chain combines TRBV4-1 with TRBJ2-7, with 9 positions matching TRBD1. The CDR3 is made up of 14 amino acids. Germline CDR1 is MGHRA and CDR2 is YSYEKL. The trim removed 5 bases at V and 6 bases at J, leaving 8 bases unmatched. The part of the CDR3 DNA that was read is TGCGCCAGCAGCTATGGACAGGGGTTGGGCGAG. This encodes CASSYGQGLGE. Given in full, the CDR3 is CASSYGQGLGEQYF.

This clone was picked up many times. The CDR3 is cut off 3 residues early in the read; its end comes from the germline J gene. This rearrangement joins TRBV20-1 to TRBJ1-1; 7 nucleotides agree with TRBD1. The germline CDR1 and CDR2 sequences are DFQATT and SNEGSKA (reference sequence). This CDR3 has 14 amino acids. The V gene end was trimmed by 3 bases and the J gene end by 3 bases; junction bases not matched to a gene: 7. This CDR3 reads CSARKGARDTEAFF. The part of the CDR3 DNA that was read is TGCAGTGCTAGGAAGGGGGCACGCGACACTGAA.

This clone was detected ten times or more. The CDR3 goes on 3 residues after the read ends, and that part is filled in from the germline J gene. The V call is TRBV11-2, the J call TRBJ1-1; no definite D call. The CDR3 has 15 amino acids. Germline CDR1 is SGHAT and CDR2 is FQNNGV. V was pared by 0 bases and J by 1 base, with 9 bases between. The DNA read from the CDR3 is TGTGCCAGCAGCTTAGATCGGGGAGCGAACACTGAA. Amino acids: CASSLDRGANTE. The full CDR3 is CASSLDRGANTEAFF.

The table lists this clone with many counts. Read coverage stops 3 residues before the CDR3 terminus; the germline J gene supplies the remainder. The chain links TRBV19 to TRBJ2-1, with TRBD2 as a possible D gene (5 bases). CDR1 is LNHDA, CDR2 SQIVND, per germline (reference sequence). CDR3 length equals 17 residues. V shed 3 bases and J shed 2 bases, with 17 bases lying between them. The CDR3 here is CASSISGIPSTYNEQFF. Incomplete CDR3 DNA: TGTGCCAGTAGTATTTCGGGGATTCCCTCTACCTACAATGAG.

There are many counts of this clone. Mismatch with germline at one junction end may stem from a read error. The read finishes 3 residues shy of the CDR3 end, and the germline J gene is used to complete it. The V gene is TRBV4-2, the J gene TRBJ2-6; the D gene is possibly TRBD1 (5 bases). The length of the CDR3 is 18 residues. The germline gives CDR1 LGHNA, CDR2 YNFKEQ. The CDR3 spells CASSQDPLAGTGANVLTF. The sequenced CDR3 bases are TGCGCCAGCAGCCAAGACCCCCTGGCAGGGACTGGGGCCAACGTC.

This clone was found many times. The read ends 3 residues before the CDR3 terminus; that terminus is restored from the germline J gene. J is TRBJ2-1 and V is TRBV20-1; TRBD2 matches at 9 bases. The V and J ends lost 3 bases and 1 base, in that order; junction bases with no gene match: 4. There are 15 residues in the CDR3. Germline CDR1 and CDR2: DFQATT and SNEGSKA (reference sequence). The sequenced part of the CDR3 DNA is TGCAGTGCTAGGATTAGCGGGAGATCCTACAATGAG. Translated: CSARISGRSYNE. The entire CDR3 reads CSARISGRSYNEQFF.

The table lists this clone with many counts. The CDR3 end lies 3 residues beyond the end of the read and is filled in from the germline J gene. The chain joins TRBV20-1 to TRBJ2-7; TRBD1 matches 10 bases. CDR3 length: 16 residues. After removal of 3 bases from V and 0 bases from J, the junction contained 8 bases not matched to a gene. The germline V gene encodes CDR1 DFQATT and CDR2 SNEGSKA (reference sequence). The covered CDR3 bases are TGCAGTGCTAGTGGGCCGGGACAGGGGATCTCCTACGAG. Its protein is CSASGPGQGISYE. The complete CDR3 reads CSASGPGQGISYEQYF.

This clone has at least ten counts. The CDR3 goes on 3 residues after the read ends, and that part is filled in from the germline J gene. The chain couples TRBV6-4 to TRBJ2-1, with a possible D match to TRBD2 (5 bases). The CDR3 sequence is 13 residues long. V lost 5 bases and J lost 0, with 5 bases in between. Germline V gene data show CDR1 as MRHNA and CDR2 as SNTAGT. The part of the CDR3 DNA that was read is TGTGCCAGCAGTAGCGGCTCCTACAATGAG. Amino acids: CASSSGSYNE. The full CDR3 sequence reads CASSSGSYNEQFF.

This clone was detected ten times or more. From the germline J gene comes the end of the CDR3, since the read stops 3 residues before it. The chain is built from TRBV20-1 and TRBJ1-1; D gene uncertain. Trimming pared 2 bases from V and 3 bases from J, leaving 13 bases between. CDR1 and CDR2 (germline): DFQATT, SNEGSKA (reference sequence). The CDR3 runs 14 residues. CDR3 bases read: TGCAGTGCTAGAAAGGTTTCTCAGGACACTGAA. Encoded protein: CSARKVSQDTE. In full, the CDR3 reads CSARKVSQDTEAFF.

This clone was counted ten times or more. The read ends 3 residues early relative to the CDR3; the germline J gene fills the gap. The rearrangement links TRBV20-1 to TRBJ2-1, with 13 bases that match TRBD2. This CDR3 spans 18 amino acids. The V and J ends lost 1 base and 6 bases, in that order; junction bases with no gene match: 12. The germline gives CDR1 DFQATT, CDR2 SNEGSKA (reference sequence). The sequenced part of the CDR3 DNA is TGCAGTGCTAGAGTGAAACTAGCGGGAGGGCCTTCTCCCAATGAG. Its protein product is CSARVKLAGGPSPNE. The whole CDR3 is CSARVKLAGGPSPNEQFF.

With regard to this clone: No DNA is shown, since the ends of the CDR3 on it are uncertain; the CDR3 is the one TCRdb lists. The V call is TRBV30, the J call TRBJ2-1; TRBD1 was called by the table and not checked on the DNA. Per the germline V gene, CDR1 is GTSNPN and CDR2 is SVGIG (reference sequence). Including both end residues, the CDR3 is 19 amino acids long. The CDR3 here is CAYPCPGGPHPPGDNEQFF.

There are many counts of this clone. The DNA ends 3 residues before the CDR3 does, and the rest of the CDR3 is filled in from the germline J gene. This chain links TRBV18 with TRBJ2-7; 8 bases line up with TRBD2. From germline, CDR1 is KGHSH and CDR2 LQKENI. CDR3 size: 15 residues. Losses at the gene ends were 2 bases for V and 2 bases for J; bases not matched to a gene: 5. CDR3 DNA, as far as it was read: TGTGCCAGCTCACCAAAAGCGGGGGCACCCTACGAG. As protein: CASSPKAGAPYE. The complete CDR3 reads CASSPKAGAPYEQYF.